The 32 T cell receptor beta chains in this list originate from one sample, sequenced in a study of blood T cell repertoires in COVID-19. Sequencing was performed with immunoSEQ multiplex PCR; in TCRdb, only in-frame clones are kept and a portion is missing. Among about 27,000 clones, 84% were seen once, and the ten largest hold 40% to 50%. The material sequenced was peripheral blood. These receptors all come from a woman over 75 with acute or convalescent COVID-19.

The V call is TRBV7-9, the J call TRBJ1-5; no clear D gene. V gave up 3 bases and J gave up 4 bases, with 7 bases separating them. CDR1 is SEHNR, CDR2 FQNEAQ, per germline (reference sequence). The CDR3 is 13 amino acids. The CDR3 sequence is CASSFNANQPQHF. CDR3 DNA: TGTGCCAGCAGCTTTAACGCGAATCAGCCCCAGCATTTT. Variable domain in full (rest from reference TRBV7-9 and TRBJ1-5): DTGVSQNPRHKITKRGQNVTFRCDPISEHNRLYWYRQTLGQGPEFLTYFQNEAQLEKSRLLSDRFSAERPKGSFSTLEIQRTEQGDSAMYLCASSFNANQPQHFGDGTRLSIL.

The chain couples TRBV29-1 to TRBJ2-1; 8 nucleotides agree with TRBD1. Trimming at V came to 3 bases and at J to 6 bases, leaving 16 bases not matched to a gene. The CDR3 covers 17 residues. In germline, CDR1 is SQVTM, CDR2 ANQGSEA. This chain's CDR3 is CSVESWGGTGGINEQFF. The DNA for the CDR3 is TGCAGCGTTGAGAGTTGGGGCGGGACAGGAGGAATCAATGAGCAGTTCTTC.

The chain combines TRBV11-3 with TRBJ2-1; 7 positions match TRBD2. CDR1 is SGHNT, CDR2 YENEEA, per germline. This CDR3 is built from 15 residues. V gave up 3 bases and J gave up 0 bases; unmatched junction bases: 2. CDR3 residues: CASSLGGDSYNEQFF. As DNA, the CDR3 is TGTGCCAGCAGCTTGGGAGGGGACTCCTACAATGAGCAGTTCTTC.

V usage is TRBV7-8 and J usage is TRBJ2-5; 14 nucleotides align to TRBD2. The CDR3 length is 16 residues. V gave up 3 bases and J gave up 5 bases; unmatched junction bases: 5. Germline V CDR1 and CDR2: SGHVS, FQNEAQ. CDR3 DNA: TGTGCCAGCAGCTTCCCTGGGACTAGCGGGGGCGAGACCCAGTACTTC. It encodes CASSFPGTSGGETQYF.

For the CDR3, the DNA is TGCGCCAGCAGCTTGGCCCCGCAGGGCAGTGAGCAGTTCTTC. This gives the protein CASSLAPQGSEQFF. V usage is TRBV5-1 and J usage is TRBJ2-1, with D possibly being TRBD1 (5 bases). V shed 0 bases and J shed 9 bases, with 13 bases lying between them. The CDR3 is 14 amino acids. The germline gives CDR1 SGHRS, CDR2 YFSETQ.

The chain carries TRBV19 and TRBJ1-1, with D hard to call. Trimming pared 6 bases from V and 6 bases from J, leaving 17 bases between. CDR1 and CDR2 from the germline V gene are LNHDA and SQIVND (reference sequence). The CDR3 runs 14 residues. CDR3 sequence: CASRGDLFLSEAFF. CDR3 sequence (DNA): TGTGCCAGTAGGGGAGATCTTTTCCTATCTGAAGCTTTCTTT.

This chain uses TRBV12-3 or TRBV12-4 with TRBJ1-1; D unclear. The CDR3 runs 13 residues. With 3 bases removed from V and 5 bases from J, the gap between germline ends came to 10 bases. CDR3 in amino acids: CASSFGPWTEAFF. In DNA form, the CDR3 reads TGTGCCAGCAGTTTTGGGCCTTGGACTGAAGCTTTCTTT.

The chain uses TRBV10-3 and TRBJ2-1, with D uncertain. The CDR3 totals 11 residues. CDR1 and CDR2 (germline): ENHRY, SYGVKD. The V end was cut by 8 bases, the J end by 5 bases, with 7 bases between. The CDR3 nucleotides read TGTGCCATCGCCGGTAACAATGAGCAGTTCTTC. It encodes CAIAGNNEQFF.

This chain joins TRBV4-3 and TRBJ2-3; 7 bases are shared with TRBD2. This CDR3 spans 17 amino acids. CDR1 is LGHNA and CDR2 is YSLEER in the germline V gene. V lost 1 base to trimming and J lost 0 bases; unmatched junction nucleotides: 7. CDR3 sequence: CASSQAGGTTSTDTQYF. The CDR3 bases are TGCGCCAGCAGCCAAGCCGGGGGGACCACTAGCACAGATACGCAGTATTTT.

The chain uses TRBV27 and TRBJ2-3; TRBD2 aligns across 10 bases. V was pared by 0 bases and J by 4 bases, with 10 bases of the junction left unmatched. The V gene's germline CDR1 is MNHEY and CDR2 SMNVEV (reference sequence). The CDR3 consists of 18 residues. The CDR3 nucleotides read TGTGCCAGCAGTTTATCAAGGGGGCTAGCGGGAGAAGCAGATACGCAGTATTTT. It specifies CASSLSRGLAGEADTQYF.

DNA for the CDR3: TGTGCCAGCAGTGGGACAGGGGTGAACTATGGCTACACCTTC. This codes for CASSGTGVNYGYTF. This chain connects TRBV25-1 to TRBJ1-2, with 9 bases fitting TRBD1. The CDR3 has 14 amino acids. CDR1 and CDR2 (germline): MGHDK, SYGVNS. V lost 4 bases, J lost 2 bases, and 2 bases stayed unmatched.

This clone was detected ten times or more. The chain's CDR3 is CASSSRQASYNSPLHF. The CDR3 nucleotides are TGTGCCAGCAGTTCTCGACAGGCCTCCTATAATTCACCCCTCCACTTT. The V and J genes are TRBV6-5 and TRBJ1-6, with D possibly matching TRBD1 (6 bases). V shed 4 bases and J shed 0 bases, with 10 bases lying between them. The V gene's germline CDR1 is MNHEY and CDR2 SVGAGI. The CDR3 consists of 16 residues.

V and J are TRBV19 and TRBJ1-1; 7 bases are shared with TRBD1. The CDR3 contains 22 residues. The germline CDR1 and CDR2 sequences are LNHDA and SQIVND (reference sequence). With 1 base clipped from V and 0 bases from J, the junction kept 23 bases outside the gene matches. As DNA, the CDR3 is TGTGCCAGTAGTATAGCCACCTGGAGGACAGGAGAGGTCGAGGGAATGAACACTGAAGCTTTCTTT. The encoded protein is CASSIATWRTGEVEGMNTEAFF.

The chain has TRBV19 and TRBJ2-7; no reliable D call. Between the trimmed V and J ends, which lost 1 base and 2 bases, there was a span of 6 bases. CDR1 LNHDA and CDR2 SQIVND come from the germline V gene (reference sequence). The CDR3 extends over 13 amino acids. The chain's CDR3 is CASSIGHTYEQYF. CDR3 coding DNA: TGTGCCAGTAGTATAGGACATACCTACGAGCAGTACTTC. Variable domain in full (rest from reference TRBV19 and TRBJ2-7): DGGITQSPKYLFRKEGQNVTLSCEQNLNHDAMYWYRQDPGQGLRLIYYSQIVNDFQKGDIAEGYSVSREKKESFPLTVTSAQKNPTAFYLCASSIGHTYEQYFGPGTRLTVT.

This clone was seen once. The J gene is TRBJ2-2, the V gene TRBV6-2 or TRBV6-3; 9 bases fit TRBD1. The CDR3 has 15 residues. Germline V CDR1 and CDR2: MNHEY, SVGEGT. With V trimmed by 5 bases and J by 4 bases, 5 bases remained unmatched. CDR3 in DNA: TGTGCCAGCAGTAAACAGGGGGCTTCCACCGGGGAGCTGTTTTTT. Protein sequence: CASSKQGASTGELFF.

The chain employs TRBV5-1 and TRBJ1-3; the D gene is possibly TRBD1 (6 bases). This CDR3 has 16 amino acids. Germline CDR1 SGHRS, CDR2 YFSETQ. V was cut by 3 bases and J by 0 bases, with 13 bases left in between. The CDR3 region is CASSSTGLASGNTIYF. The DNA for the CDR3 is TGCGCCAGCAGCTCGACAGGCCTAGCCTCTGGAAACACCATATATTTT. The full variable domain, its missing parts supplied by reference TRBV5-1 and TRBJ1-3, is KAGVTQTPRYLIKTRGQQVTLSCSPISGHRSVSWYQQTPGQGLQFLFEYFSETQRNKGNFPGRFSGRQFSNSRSEMNVSTLELGDSALYLCASSSTGLASGNTIYFGEGSWLTVV.

V and J are TRBV29-1 and TRBJ1-4; 10 nucleotides align to TRBD1. CDR1 is SQVTM, CDR2 ANQGSEA, per germline. V lost 6 bases to trimming and J lost 5 bases; unmatched junction nucleotides: 9. The CDR3 sequence is 15 residues long. The chain's CDR3 is CSVFGTGDTNEKLFF. For the CDR3, the DNA is TGCAGCGTGTTCGGGACAGGGGATACGAATGAAAAACTGTTTTTT.

This clone turned up a few times. The chain links TRBV11-2 to TRBJ1-2; D ambiguous. The germline gives CDR1 SGHAT, CDR2 FQNNGV. V lost 5 bases to trimming and J lost 5 bases, with 15 bases between them. This CDR3 spans 14 amino acids. The CDR3: CASSQRDGRYGYTF. For the CDR3, the DNA is TGTGCCAGCAGCCAACGAGACGGGAGGTATGGCTACACCTTC. Drawing the rest from reference TRBV11-2 and TRBJ1-2, the complete variable domain is EAGVAQSPRYKIIEKRQSVAFWCNPISGHATLYWYQQILGQGPKLLIQFQNNGVVDDSQLPKDRFSAERLKGVDSTLKIQPAKLEDSAVYLCASSQRDGRYGYTFGSGTRLTVV.

CDR3 region: CASSLGTSGGGTQYF. Here the CDR3 DNA reads TGTGCCAGCAGCCTCGGGACTAGCGGGGGCGGGACCCAGTACTTC. The chain couples TRBV3-1 (or the pseudogene TRBV3-2) to TRBJ2-5; 14 bases agree with TRBD2. CDR3 length: 15 residues. V was clipped by 4 bases and J by 7 bases; unmatched bases: 5. Germline V gene lookup returns CDR1 LGHDT and CDR2 YNNKEL (reference sequence).

Here the CDR3 reads CASSTRTGGGYTF. The CDR3 bases are TGTGCCAGCAGCACCCGGACAGGGGGAGGCTACACCTTC. The chain is built from TRBV7-2 and TRBJ1-2, with 10 positions matching TRBD1. J gave up 8 bases and V 5 bases, and 5 bases lay outside the gene matches. This CDR3 region has 13 residues. From germline, CDR1 is SGHTA and CDR2 FQGNSA.

V and J are TRBV5-6 and TRBJ2-5; D gene uncertain. The CDR3 has 14 amino acids. With 0 bases removed from V and 5 bases from J, the gap between germline ends came to 11 bases. From germline, CDR1 is SGHDT and CDR2 YYEEEE. The DNA for the CDR3 is TGTGCCAGCAGCTTGGTCAGGCGCGTGGAGACCCAGTACTTC. It specifies CASSLVRRVETQYF.

The chain joins TRBV18 to TRBJ2-3; 8 nucleotides match TRBD1. V lost 3 bases and J lost 2; bases outside the gene matches: 4. Germline V gives CDR1 KGHSH, CDR2 LQKENI. The CDR3 loop spans 15 amino acids. The CDR3 DNA follows: TGTGCCAGCTCACCTGGACAGGGAATCACAGATACGCAGTATTTT. Translation: CASSPGQGITDTQYF.

This clone has just a few counts. CDR3 amino acids: CASSDPQGGNTEAFF. The CDR3 coding sequence is TGTGCCAGCAGTGATCCACAGGGGGGGAACACTGAAGCTTTCTTT. The chain is built from TRBV6-1 and TRBJ1-1; 8 nucleotides agree with TRBD1. CDR1 is MNHNS, CDR2 SASEGT, per germline. The CDR3 sequence is 15 residues long. V gave up 3 bases and J gave up 1 base; unmatched junction bases: 4.

This chain joins TRBV7-2 and TRBJ1-4, with 8 bases lining up with TRBD1. Looked up from germline, CDR1 is SGHTA and CDR2 is FQGNSA. Trimming removed 5 bases from V and 6 bases from J; junction bases left unmatched: 8. CDR3 length: 15 amino acids. CDR3 region: CASSVSRQGYEKLFF. CDR3 nucleotides: TGTGCCAGCAGCGTGTCTCGACAGGGGTATGAAAAACTGTTTTTT.

This clone came up a few times. The chain links TRBV29-1 to TRBJ1-1; no firm D call. The V gene's germline CDR1 is SQVTM and CDR2 ANQGSEA. CDR3 length equals 13 residues. V was clipped by 5 bases and J by 0 bases, with 10 bases between them. The chain's CDR3 is CSVRLQMNTEAFF. In DNA, the CDR3 is TGCAGCGTTCGCTTACAGATGAACACTGAAGCTTTCTTT. Supplemented by reference TRBV29-1 and TRBJ1-1, the full variable domain reads SAVISQKPSRDICQRGTSLTIQCQVDSQVTMMFWYRQQPGQSLTLIATANQGSEATYESGFVIDKFPISRPNLTFSTLTVSNMSPEDSSIYLCSVRLQMNTEAFFGQGTRLTVV.

This chain joins TRBV19 and TRBJ1-1; 7 nucleotides agree with TRBD1. CDR1 is LNHDA and CDR2 is SQIVND in the germline V gene (reference sequence). This CDR3 is 15 amino acids long. V lost 6 bases to trimming and J lost 1 base; unmatched junction nucleotides: 8. The CDR3 sequence: CASRNNGQANTEAFF. Written as DNA, the CDR3 is TGTGCCAGTAGAAATAACGGACAGGCGAACACTGAAGCTTTCTTT. The entire variable domain, with the rest obtained from reference TRBV19 and TRBJ1-1, is as follows: DGGITQSPKYLFRKEGQNVTLSCEQNLNHDAMYWYRQDPGQGLRLIYYSQIVNDFQKGDIAEGYSVSREKKESFPLTVTSAQKNPTAFYLCASRNNGQANTEAFFGQGTRLTVV.

The chain carries TRBV5-8 and TRBJ1-5; TRBD1 matches at 7 bases. V lost 4 bases, J lost 6 bases, and 10 bases stayed unmatched. Germline V gives CDR1 SGHTS, CDR2 YDEGEE. The length of the CDR3 is 15 residues. The CDR3 DNA reads TGTGCCAGCAGCATGGGAGACAGGGTTGTTCAGCCCCAGCATTTT. As protein: CASSMGDRVVQPQHF. The full variable domain, completed using reference TRBV5-8 and TRBJ1-5, is EAGVTQSPTHLIKTRGQQATLRCSPISGHTSVYWYQQALGLGLQFLLWYDEGEERNRGNFPPRFSGRQFPNYSSELNVNALELEDSALYLCASSMGDRVVQPQHFGDGTRLSIL.

This chain uses TRBV7-2 with TRBJ1-2; D not certain. CDR3 length: 13 amino acids. V dropped 4 bases and J dropped 8 bases, with 14 bases sitting between them. Germline loops: CDR1 SGHTA, CDR2 FQGNSA. Here the CDR3 reads CASSSLPGGGYTF. In DNA, the CDR3 is TGTGCCAGCAGCTCGCTGCCGGGAGGAGGCTACACCTTC. Based on the CDR3 plus reference TRBV7-2 and TRBJ1-2, the full variable domain is GAGVSQSPSNKVTEKGKDVELRCDPISGHTALYWYRQSLGQGLEFLIYFQGNSAPDKSGLPSDRFSAERTGGSVSTLTIQRTQQEDSAVYLCASSSLPGGGYTFGSGTRLTVV.

The V and J genes are TRBV6-5 and TRBJ2-1; D possibly corresponds to TRBD2 (6 bases). This CDR3 is 11 amino acids long. V lost 6 bases to trimming and J lost 8 bases, with 8 bases between them. Germline V gene lookup returns CDR1 MNHEY and CDR2 SVGAGI. CDR3 nucleotide sequence: TGTGCCAGCAGAAGACTAGATGAGCAGTTCTTC. Translated: CASRRLDEQFF.

The genes are TRBV3-1 (or the pseudogene TRBV3-2) and TRBJ1-2; TRBD1 aligns across 9 bases. The CDR3 contains 14 residues. V was clipped by 4 bases and J by 2 bases; unmatched bases: 2. Germline CDR1 and CDR2: LGHDT and YNNKEL (reference sequence). Here the CDR3 reads CASSLGQGNYGYTF. CDR3 nucleotide sequence: TGTGCCAGCAGCCTCGGACAGGGGAACTATGGCTACACCTTC.

This clone appeared a few times. The rearrangement uses TRBV9 and TRBJ2-1, with unresolved D. Trimming shortened V by 6 bases and J by 0 bases, and 10 bases separated the two germline ends. The germline gives CDR1 SGDLS, CDR2 YYNGEE. The CDR3 runs to 14 residues. CDR3 in DNA: TGTGCCAGCAAGTCCGGTAGCTCCTACAATGAGCAGTTCTTC. As protein: CASKSGSSYNEQFF.

The J gene is TRBJ1-4, the V gene TRBV25-1, with 12 bases matching TRBD1. The CDR3 length is 15 residues. V gave up 3 bases and J gave up 8 bases; unmatched junction bases: 4. CDR1 MGHDK and CDR2 SYGVNS come from the germline V gene. This CDR3 reads CASSDWDRGREKLFF. The CDR3 coding sequence is TGTGCCAGCAGTGATTGGGACAGGGGGCGCGAAAAACTGTTTTTT.